Presented here are 26 T cell receptor beta chains from one specimen sequenced in a study of T cells in women clearing cervical HPV infection. Clones were read by immunoSEQ multiplex PCR, and TCRdb kept only the in-frame ones, dropping some. Seen in this sample are 25,000 to 35,000 clones; the ten most common clones hold 2.5% to 3.5%. Material: blood buffy coat. The receptors shown here come from a woman aged 18 to 69 with a cervical HPV16 infection that either progressed to CIN3+ or cleared (not recorded which).

This CDR3 reads CASSQLAGESYEQYF. The CDR3 bases that were read are TGTGCCAGCAGCCAGCTAGCGGGAGAGTCCTACGAG. The chain has TRBV4-2 and TRBJ2-7, with TRBD2 identical over 10 bases. Read sequence stops 3 residues before the CDR3 end, and the germline J gene provides the missing end. V dropped 3 bases and J dropped 1; count of bases not matched to a gene: 3. This CDR3 contains 15 residues. The germline V gene has CDR1 LGHNA and CDR2 YNFKEQ.

Comment on this clone: The CDR3 end lies 3 residues beyond the end of the read and is filled in from the germline J gene. The rearrangement joins TRBV7-2 to TRBJ1-2; a possible D gene is TRBD1 (5 bases). There are 15 residues in the CDR3. Germline V lookup: CDR1 SGHTA, CDR2 FQGNSA. The covered CDR3 bases are TGTGCCAGCAGCTTAGTGGAGGGACTAGAATCCGAC. It codes for CASSLVEGLESD. In full, the CDR3 is CASSLVEGLESDYTF.

Notes on this clone: The sequence runs out 3 residues before the end of the CDR3; the remainder is reconstructed from the germline J gene. This chain uses TRBV6-1 with TRBJ2-7, with 9 positions matching TRBD1. V shed 4 bases, J shed 4 bases, and the junction held 8 bases outside the gene matches. The CDR3 has 15 residues. The germline V gene encodes CDR1 MNHNS and CDR2 SASEGT. CDR3 DNA (partial): TGTGCCAGCAGTGCTATACAGGGGGCGTATTACGAG. This codes for CASSAIQGAYYE. The whole CDR3 sequence is CASSAIQGAYYEQYF.

Comments on this clone: The CDR3 end is not reached by the read, which stops 3 residues before it; the germline J gene fills it in. The chain links TRBV19 to TRBJ2-6; D ambiguous. Germline loops: CDR1 LNHDA, CDR2 SQIVND (reference sequence). V gave up 4 bases and J gave up 0 bases, with 13 bases separating them. The CDR3 length is 17 residues. Incomplete CDR3 DNA: TGTGCCAGTAGTAGACGACTTCTCAGCTCTGGGGCCAACGTC. Translated: CASSRRLLSSGANV. The whole CDR3 protein reads CASSRRLLSSGANVLTF. Looking up the rest from reference TRBV19 and TRBJ2-6 gives the full variable domain: DGGITQSPKYLFRKEGQNVTLSCEQNLNHDAMYWYRQDPGQGLRLIYYSQIVNDFQKGDIAEGYSVSREKKESFPLTVTSAQKNPTAFYLCASSRRLLSSGANVLTFGAGSRLTVL.

Worth noting for this clone: The read falls 3 residues short of the CDR3 end, and the missing part is taken from the germline J gene. V usage is TRBV3-1 (or the pseudogene TRBV3-2) and J usage is TRBJ2-5; 9 bases are shared with TRBD2. Trimming at V came to 1 base and at J to 3 bases, leaving 0 bases not matched to a gene. Germline-derived CDR1 and CDR2 are LGHDT and YNNKEL (reference sequence). The CDR3 covers 14 residues. CDR3 protein: CASSQGLAEETQYF. The sequenced part of the CDR3 DNA is TGTGCCAGCAGCCAAGGACTAGCGGAAGAGACC.

Worth noting for this clone: From the germline J gene comes the end of the CDR3, since the read stops 3 residues before it. The chain uses TRBV30 and TRBJ1-5, with a tentative D call TRBD1 (6 bases). Germline CDR1 reads GTSNPN; CDR2 reads SVGIG (reference sequence). Trimming cost V 1 base and J 2 bases, with 9 bases left between them. This CDR3 spans 14 amino acids. CDR3 DNA (partial): TGTGCCTGGAGTGGACAGGTTCGCAATCAGCCC. Translated, it gives CAWSGQVRNQP. The full CDR3 protein is CAWSGQVRNQPQHF.

Details on this clone: The DNA ends 3 residues before the CDR3 does, and the rest of the CDR3 is filled in from the germline J gene. The chain employs TRBV5-1 and TRBJ1-1; D is unresolved. This CDR3 has 14 residues. Trimming pared 9 bases from V and 1 base from J, leaving 16 bases between. CDR1 SGHRS and CDR2 YFSETQ come from the germline V gene. Incomplete CDR3 DNA: TGCGCCACCTCCATAAGCGGGGAGAACACTGAA. As protein: CATSISGENTE. The entire CDR3 sequence reads CATSISGENTEAFF.

A word on this clone: Read sequence stops 3 residues before the CDR3 end, and the germline J gene provides the missing end. This rearrangement joins TRBV18 to TRBJ1-1, with D maybe TRBD1 (5 bases). The CDR3 is 12 amino acids. V was shortened by 2 bases and J by 7 bases, with 8 bases between the two germline ends. Germline V gives CDR1 KGHSH, CDR2 LQKENI. The CDR3 loop is CASSPLDSEAFF. Partial CDR3 DNA: TGTGCCAGCTCACCATTAGACAGTGAA.

With respect to this clone: The CDR3 end lies 3 residues beyond the end of the read and is filled in from the germline J gene. The V call is TRBV30, the J call TRBJ1-4; no definite D call. V lost 1 base and J 7 bases, leaving 4 bases between the germline ends. This CDR3 spans 11 amino acids. Germline V gene sequence: CDR1 GTSNPN, CDR2 SVGIG (reference sequence). CDR3 loop: CAWSEAEKLFF. The CDR3 DNA, read in part, is TGTGCCTGGAGTGAAGCTGAAAAA. Looking up the rest from reference TRBV30 and TRBJ1-4 gives the full variable domain: SQTIHQWPATLVQPVGSPLSLECTVEGTSNPNLYWYRQAAGRGLQLLFYSVGIGQISSEVPQNLSASRPQDRQFILSSKKLLLSDSGFYLCAWSEAEKLFFGSGTQLSVL.

Note on this clone: The read finishes 3 residues shy of the CDR3 end, and the germline J gene is used to complete it. The chain carries TRBV18 and TRBJ2-7; the match to TRBD1 covers 7 bases. This CDR3 comprises 14 residues. In germline, CDR1 is KGHSH, CDR2 LQKENI. J lost 3 bases, V lost 1 base, and 3 bases had no gene match. Here the CDR3 reads CASSPRQGVYEQYF. The part of the CDR3 DNA that was read is TGTGCCAGCTCACCACGACAGGGAGTCTACGAG.

On this clone itself: The read gets to within 3 residues of the CDR3 end, and the germline J gene fills in the rest. This rearrangement joins TRBV19 to TRBJ1-1, with D hard to call. Deletions cut 3 bases from V and 1 base from J, with 12 bases between. This CDR3 region has 15 residues. Germline V gene sequence: CDR1 LNHDA, CDR2 SQIVND (reference sequence). This CDR3 is CASSIRGVGNTEAFF. CDR3 bases read: TGTGCCAGTAGTATCCGCGGGGTAGGGAACACTGAA.

As concerns this clone: The CDR3 end is not reached by the read, which stops 3 residues before it; the germline J gene fills it in. The rearrangement links TRBV5-1 to TRBJ1-6, with D possibly matching TRBD1 (5 bases). The CDR3 covers 15 residues. Trimming removed 0 bases from V and 8 bases from J, with 12 bases in between. CDR1 and CDR2 (germline): SGHRS, YFSETQ. CDR3: CASSLGGRADSPLHF. CDR3 DNA (partial): TGCGCCAGCAGCTTGGGGGGCAGAGCAGATTCACCC.

About this clone itself: Read sequence stops 3 residues before the CDR3 end, and the germline J gene provides the missing end. The rearrangement joins TRBV19 to TRBJ1-2; possible D gene TRBD1, 5 bases. The germline V gene encodes CDR1 LNHDA and CDR2 SQIVND (reference sequence). The length of the CDR3 is 15 residues. The CDR3 sequence is CASSMGTSITDTYTF. The sequenced CDR3 bases are TGTGCCAGTAGTATGGGGACTAGCATCACAGATACC. Combining the CDR3 with reference TRBV19 and TRBJ1-2 gives the whole variable domain DGGITQSPKYLFRKEGQNVTLSCEQNLNHDAMYWYRQDPGQGLRLIYYSQIVNDFQKGDIAEGYSVSREKKESFPLTVTSAQKNPTAFYLCASSMGTSITDTYTFGSGTRLTVV.

A word on this clone: The sequence runs out 3 residues before the end of the CDR3; the remainder is reconstructed from the germline J gene. This sequence joins TRBV2 and TRBJ2-5, with a weak D call TRBD2 (5 bases). Germline lookup yields CDR1 SNHLY and CDR2 FYNNEI. CDR3 size: 15 residues. Between the trimmed V and J ends, which lost 8 bases and 2 bases, there was a span of 18 bases. CDR3 bases read: TGTGCCAGCGACCAACTAAGCCTAGCACAAGAGACC. Protein: CASDQLSLAQET. The CDR3 reads in full as CASDQLSLAQETQYF.

To note about this clone: The read finishes 3 residues shy of the CDR3 end, and the germline J gene is used to complete it. The rearrangement links TRBV5-1 to TRBJ2-1; 10 bases agree with TRBD1. CDR1 and CDR2 from the germline V gene are SGHRS and YFSETQ. The CDR3 runs 14 residues. J lost 8 bases, V lost 3 bases, and 5 bases had no gene match. CDR3 region: CASSSRDRGDEQFF. The DNA read from the CDR3 is TGCGCCAGCAGCTCCCGGGACAGGGGCGATGAG.

A note on this clone: The observed sequence ends 3 residues before the CDR3 terminus, with the missing tail filled in from the germline J gene. The sample holds other DNA sequences that translate to the same CDR3. The rearrangement uses TRBV30 and TRBJ2-3; 7 nucleotides match TRBD1. Germline lookup yields CDR1 GTSNPN and CDR2 SVGIG (reference sequence). V was pared by 2 bases and J by 3 bases, with 5 bases of the junction left unmatched. This CDR3 contains 14 residues. The CDR3 sequence is CAWSRGGTTDTQYF. CDR3 bases read: TGTGCCTGGAGTCGAGGGGGCACTACAGATACG.

In the case of this clone: The read terminates 3 residues ahead of where the CDR3 ends, so the germline J gene completes it. The rearrangement links TRBV5-1 to TRBJ1-6; 7 bases agree with TRBD1. V dropped 0 bases and J dropped 7; count of bases not matched to a gene: 7. CDR1 is SGHRS, CDR2 YFSETQ, per germline. There are 16 residues in the CDR3. The CDR3 loop is CASSLGGGQRNSPLHF. The sequenced part of the CDR3 DNA is TGCGCCAGCAGCTTGGGAGGGGGACAGAGAAATTCACCC.

A remark on this clone: The CDR3 end falls 3 residues outside the read, so it is completed with the germline J gene. The gene calls are TRBV4-1 and TRBJ1-1; TRBD1 is a possible D gene (5 bases). Germline loops: CDR1 MGHRA, CDR2 YSYEKL. The CDR3 is made up of 15 amino acids. The CDR3 here is CASSQLHTGTPEAFF. The sequenced CDR3 bases are TGCGCCAGCAGCCAGCTACACACGGGGACTCCCGAA.

For this clone: Sequencing ends 3 residues short of the CDR3 end; the germline J gene provides the rest. The chain links TRBV20-1 to TRBJ1-5; a weak D match, TRBD1 (6 bases). CDR3 length: 13 amino acids. V lost 6 bases and J 1 base, leaving 10 bases between the germline ends. CDR1 and CDR2 from the germline V gene are DFQATT and SNEGSKA (reference sequence). CDR3 bases read: TGCAGTGCCAGGACAGCCAGCAATCAGCCC. It codes for CSARTASNQP. The CDR3 as a whole reads CSARTASNQPQHF.

Remarks on this clone: The read ends 3 residues before the CDR3 terminus; that terminus is restored from the germline J gene. V gene TRBV30 combines with J gene TRBJ1-2, with 11 positions matching TRBD1. In germline, CDR1 is GTSNPN, CDR2 SVGIG (reference sequence). The CDR3 runs 16 residues. J gave up 4 bases and V 5 bases, and 12 bases lay outside the gene matches. CDR3 sequence: CAWGGGQGAPRYGYTF. Partial CDR3 DNA: TGTGCCTGGGGGGGAGGACAGGGGGCTCCCCGCTATGGC.

Points on this clone: The sequenced fragment ends 3 residues before the CDR3 boundary, so the rest is inferred from the germline J gene. V and J are TRBV5-1 and TRBJ1-6, with TRBD1 matching over 7 bases. Trimming removed 3 bases from V and 8 bases from J; junction bases left unmatched: 8. Looked up from germline, CDR1 is SGHRS and CDR2 is YFSETQ. CDR3 length: 15 amino acids. The sequenced part of the CDR3 DNA is TGCGCCAGCAGCTCGCTGACAGGGCGGTATTCACCC. Its translation is CASSSLTGRYSP. The CDR3 as a whole reads CASSSLTGRYSPLHF. Looking up the rest from reference TRBV5-1 and TRBJ1-6 gives the full variable domain: KAGVTQTPRYLIKTRGQQVTLSCSPISGHRSVSWYQQTPGQGLQFLFEYFSETQRNKGNFPGRFSGRQFSNSRSEMNVSTLELGDSALYLCASSSLTGRYSPLHFGNGTRLTVT.

Of note for this clone: The read falls 3 residues short of the CDR3 end, and the missing part is taken from the germline J gene. The J gene is TRBJ1-2, the V gene TRBV5-1; TRBD1 is a possible D gene (6 bases). The germline gives CDR1 SGHRS, CDR2 YFSETQ. Trimming took off 0 bases at V and 3 bases at J, with 12 bases between the two ends. The CDR3 contains 15 residues. The covered CDR3 bases are TGCGCCAGCAGCTTGGAGGACAGACCTTACTATGGC. This codes for CASSLEDRPYYG. The CDR3 in full is CASSLEDRPYYGYTF.

Note on this clone: Read sequence stops 3 residues before the CDR3 end, and the germline J gene provides the missing end. This sequence joins TRBV12-5 and TRBJ1-2; no firm D call. Germline CDR1 and CDR2: LGHNT and FRNRAP. The CDR3 has 13 amino acids. The CDR3 DNA, read in part, is TGTGCTAGTGGTTTGGTCCCAGGAGGCGGC. Translated, it gives CASGLVPGGG. Given in full, the CDR3 is CASGLVPGGGYTF. Supplemented by reference TRBV12-5 and TRBJ1-2, the full variable domain reads DARVTQTPRHKVTEMGQEVTMRCQPILGHNTVFWYRQTMMQGLELLAYFRNRAPLDDSGMPKDRFSAEMPDATLATLKIQPSEPRDSAVYFCASGLVPGGGYTFGSGTRLTVV.

To note about this clone: Read sequence stops 3 residues before the CDR3 end, and the germline J gene provides the missing end. This chain joins TRBV18 and TRBJ2-2; 10 bases map to TRBD2. Germline V gene data show CDR1 as KGHSH and CDR2 as LQKENI. Trimming cost V 5 bases and J 3 bases; bases outside gene matches: 3. This CDR3 spans 15 amino acids. The sequenced part of the CDR3 DNA is TGTGCCAGCTCAGCCGGGACTAGCGACACCGGGGAG. Translating it yields CASSAGTSDTGE. In full, the CDR3 is CASSAGTSDTGELFF.

About this clone: The read ends 3 residues early relative to the CDR3; the germline J gene fills the gap. The chain is built from TRBV5-1 and TRBJ2-1; the D is unclear. V was clipped by 5 bases and J by 7 bases, with 16 bases between them. The CDR3 runs 14 residues. The germline gives CDR1 SGHRS, CDR2 YFSETQ. The CDR3 is CASSPSEGWNEQFF. The covered CDR3 bases are TGCGCCAGCAGTCCCTCGGAAGGGTGGAATGAG.

Of note for this clone: The read gets to within 3 residues of the CDR3 end, and the germline J gene fills in the rest. V is TRBV5-1 and J is TRBJ2-7; a weak D match, TRBD1 (6 bases). V dropped 6 bases and J dropped 1 base, with 14 bases sitting between them. Germline assignment: CDR1 SGHRS and CDR2 YFSETQ. This CDR3 spans 14 amino acids. The part of the CDR3 DNA that was read is TGCGCCAGCAACGAGCAGGGGCCTTCCTACGAG. Translation: CASNEQGPSYE. Given in full, the CDR3 is CASNEQGPSYEQYF.